These 13 T cell receptor beta chains originate from one sample sequenced in a study of T cell repertoires in cytomegalovirus infection. TCRdb redid the calling of the reads with MiXCR, one entry per CDR3 protein. This table has around 440,000 distinct CDR3 sequences, 11% appearing once. The sample consisted of PBMCs. These receptors were collected from a human donor in good health (CMV status not recorded). Some clones in this sample may be carry-over from other donors' samples.

V gene TRBV2 combines with J gene TRBJ2-6; 7 bases fit TRBD1. Germline V gene sequence: CDR1 SNHLY, CDR2 FYNNEI. The V and J ends lost 6 bases and 2 bases, in that order; junction bases with no gene match: 13. The CDR3 contains 18 residues. The CDR3 loop is CASSSQGTDATGANVLTF. The CDR3 bases are TGTGCCAGCAGCTCACAGGGGACAGACGCCACTGGGGCCAACGTCCTGACTTTC.

Concerning this clonotype: A much larger clone sits a single nucleotide away, making a read error possible. The chain has TRBV29-1 and TRBJ2-7; the D is unclear. V lost 0 bases to trimming and J lost 0 bases, with 9 bases between them. The CDR3 runs 14 residues. Germline V lookup: CDR1 SQVTM, CDR2 ANQGSEA. CDR3 DNA sequence: TGCAGCGTTGAAGAACCGAACAACTCCTACGAGCAGTACTTC. Translation gives CSVEEPNNSYEQYF.

This CDR3 is CASSQGGLLSYNEQFF. CDR3 coding DNA: TGCGCCAGCAGCCAAGGGGGCCTTCTCTCCTACAATGAGCAGTTCTTC. The V and J genes are TRBV4-1 and TRBJ2-1; a possible D gene is TRBD1 (5 bases). Trimming took off 1 base at V and 0 bases at J, with 10 bases between the two ends. In germline, CDR1 is MGHRA, CDR2 YSYEKL. The CDR3 sequence is 16 residues long.

This sequence joins TRBV29-1 and TRBJ2-1; D may be TRBD2 (6 bases). V was pared by 6 bases and J by 8 bases, with 20 bases between. The CDR3 runs 14 residues. Germline loops: CDR1 SQVTM, CDR2 ANQGSEA. The CDR3: CSVATLGWRDEQFF. The CDR3 nucleotides read TGCAGCGTAGCTACCCTTGGGTGGAGGGATGAGCAGTTCTTC.

This clonotype was picked up a small number of times. The chain has TRBV9 and TRBJ1-5; the D gene is possibly TRBD1 (5 bases). With 4 bases removed from V and 2 bases from J, the gap between germline ends came to 13 bases. CDR3 length: 15 residues. The germline V gene has CDR1 SGDLS and CDR2 YYNGEE. CDR3 sequence (DNA): TGTGCCAGCAGCCCTGGGACCCTCGGCAATCAGCCCCAGCATTTT. It is translated as CASSPGTLGNQPQHF.

This clonotype was seen a few times. V is TRBV5-1 and J is TRBJ1-2; 7 bases match TRBD1. The CDR3 extends over 13 amino acids. Trimming cost V 3 bases and J 4 bases; bases outside gene matches: 3. Germline CDR1 SGHRS, CDR2 YFSETQ. CDR3 nucleotides: TGCGCCAGCAGCTGGGACAGTTCCTATGGCTACACCTTC. Encoded protein: CASSWDSSYGYTF.

The table lists this clonotype with many counts. The chain employs TRBV4-1 and TRBJ2-3; TRBD2 matches 9 bases. Trimming cost V 2 bases and J 7 bases; bases outside gene matches: 10. Germline CDR1 and CDR2: MGHRA and YSYEKL. The CDR3 has 16 residues. CDR3 DNA: TGCGCCAGCAGCCAATCCGCGGGGGGGCCTGGATATACGCAGTATTTT. Translation gives CASSQSAGGPGYTQYF.

The gene calls are TRBV29-1 and TRBJ1-1; possibly TRBD1 for D (6 bases). Germline CDR1 SQVTM, CDR2 ANQGSEA. The ends were cut back, 6 bases at V and 6 bases at J, with 23 bases in the middle. The CDR3 is made up of 15 amino acids. CDR3: CSVAPGGGAFAEAFF. CDR3 DNA sequence: TGCAGCGTGGCCCCGGGCGGGGGGGCTTTTGCTGAAGCTTTCTTT.

This clonotype was seen repeatedly, ten times or more. In nucleotides, the CDR3 is TGCAGTGCTAGGGGCCAATCTGTTGAGCAGTACTTC. This translates into CSARGQSVEQYF. The chain carries TRBV20-1 and TRBJ2-7; unclear D gene. V was pared by 3 bases and J by 7 bases, with 13 bases between. The CDR3 spans 12 residues. From germline, CDR1 is DFQATT and CDR2 SNEGSKA (reference sequence).

This clonotype was seen more than once but under ten times. The gene calls are TRBV29-1 and TRBJ1-4; no definite D call. CDR1 is SQVTM and CDR2 is ANQGSEA in the germline V gene. Trimming cost V 4 bases and J 6 bases, with 12 bases left between them. This CDR3 is built from 13 residues. The CDR3 here is CSVAGGRHEKLFF. The CDR3 coding sequence is TGCAGCGTTGCGGGTGGGAGGCATGAAAAACTGTTTTTT. The full variable domain, rest sourced from reference TRBV29-1 and TRBJ1-4, is SAVISQKPSRDICQRGTSLTIQCQVDSQVTMMFWYRQQPGQSLTLIATANQGSEATYESGFVIDKFPISRPNLTFSTLTVSNMSPEDSSIYLCSVAGGRHEKLFFGSGTQLSVL.

In DNA form, the CDR3 reads TGCAGTGCTAGACACCCGACTAGCGGGGCCGACAATGAGCAGTTCTTC. It yields the protein CSARHPTSGADNEQFF. The gene calls are TRBV20-1 and TRBJ2-1; TRBD2 matches 11 bases. The CDR3 is made up of 16 amino acids. The V gene's germline CDR1 is DFQATT and CDR2 SNEGSKA (reference sequence). J was trimmed by 5 bases and V by 2 bases; bases with no gene match: 8.

This clonotype was picked up a small number of times. The V gene is TRBV23-1, the J gene TRBJ2-1, with D perhaps TRBD1 or TRBD2 (5 bases each). TRBV23-1 is sorted into the ORF group, with uncertain function. V dropped 8 bases and J dropped 2 bases, with 16 bases sitting between them. This CDR3 region has 15 residues. The CDR3: CASPQGTLPYNEQFF. The CDR3 nucleotides are TGCGCCAGCCCACAAGGGACCCTACCCTACAATGAGCAGTTCTTC.

V and J are TRBV20-1 and TRBJ1-1; D gene unclear. The germline V gene has CDR1 DFQATT and CDR2 SNEGSKA (reference sequence). The V gene lost 7 bases and the J gene lost 1 base, with 7 bases spanning the gap. The CDR3 is made up of 11 amino acids. The CDR3 is CSVSGNTEAFF. CDR3 nucleotides: TGCAGTGTGAGTGGGAACACTGAAGCTTTCTTT.